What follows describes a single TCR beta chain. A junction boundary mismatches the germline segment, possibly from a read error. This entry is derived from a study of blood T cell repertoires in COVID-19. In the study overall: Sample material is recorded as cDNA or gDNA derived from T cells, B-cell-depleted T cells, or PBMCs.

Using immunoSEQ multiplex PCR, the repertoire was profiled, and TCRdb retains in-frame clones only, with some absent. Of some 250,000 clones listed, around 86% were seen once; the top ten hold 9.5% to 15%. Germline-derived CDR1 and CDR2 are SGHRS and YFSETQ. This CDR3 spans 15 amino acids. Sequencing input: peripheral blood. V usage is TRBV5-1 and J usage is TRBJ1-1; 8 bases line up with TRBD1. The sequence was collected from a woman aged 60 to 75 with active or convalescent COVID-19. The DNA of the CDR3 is TGCGCCAGCAGTTCCCAGGGGGCTCGCGACACTAAAGCTTTCTTT. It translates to CASSSQGARDTKAFF.